Shown below are 24 T cell receptor beta chains from a single sample sequenced in a study of cytomegalovirus exposure and HLA in healthy donors. Use of 60 Vbeta and 13 Jbeta primers characterized the PCR. Some clones are missing from TCRdb's copy, which holds only in-frame ones; the method was immunoSEQ multiplex PCR. The table lists more than 200,000 clones, roughly 87% of them singletons. Sequencing was done on a sample of PBMCs. These receptors were collected from a man aged 35 to 55 in good health and CMV-seropositive.

This clone was counted only a few times. This chain uses TRBV19 with TRBJ1-1; maybe TRBD1 (5 bases). CDR3 length equals 13 residues. The ends were cut back, 4 bases at V and 0 bases at J, with 6 bases in the middle. The V gene's germline CDR1 is LNHDA and CDR2 SQIVND (reference sequence). CDR3 bases: TGTGCCAGTAGTACAGGGATGAACACTGAAGCTTTCTTT. It is translated as CASSTGMNTEAFF.

This clone was detected only once. The chain recombines TRBV30 with TRBJ1-6; 8 bases line up with TRBD1. The CDR3 contains 16 residues. CDR1 and CDR2 from the germline V gene are GTSNPN and SVGIG (reference sequence). V shed 0 bases and J 7 bases; nucleotides not matched to a gene: 8. CDR3 protein: CAWSVGRGQVNSPLHF. The CDR3 nucleotides read TGTGCCTGGAGTGTAGGTCGGGGACAGGTCAATTCACCCCTCCACTTT.

The gene calls are TRBV4-1 and TRBJ2-1; TRBD2 matches 7 bases. The CDR3 spans 15 residues. The trim removed 0 bases at V and 8 bases at J, leaving 7 bases unmatched. Germline-derived CDR1 and CDR2 are MGHRA and YSYEKL. CDR3 sequence: CASSQDRTSNDEQFF. The CDR3, as DNA: TGCGCCAGCAGCCAAGATAGGACTAGTAACGATGAGCAGTTCTTC.

Regarding this clone: In the same sample, other DNA sequences code for this CDR3. This chain links TRBV4-2 with TRBJ2-3; TRBD2 matches 7 bases. The CDR3 sequence is 16 residues long. Germline CDR1 reads LGHNA; CDR2 reads YNFKEQ. J lost 5 bases, V lost 2 bases, and 10 bases had no gene match. The CDR3 here is CASSQRPTSEVDTQYF. In nucleotides, the CDR3 is TGTGCCAGCAGCCAACGACCCACTAGCGAGGTAGATACGCAGTATTTT.

V usage is TRBV27 and J usage is TRBJ1-4; D remains unclear. CDR1 MNHEY and CDR2 SMNVEV come from the germline V gene (reference sequence). V lost 2 bases to trimming and J lost 7 bases, with 14 bases between them. This CDR3 spans 15 amino acids. The CDR3 DNA reads TGTGCCAGCAGTTTACGGAGATCTTTTGGTGAAAAACTGTTTTTT. Its protein product is CASSLRRSFGEKLFF.

The CDR3: CASSLGGPYEQYF. The DNA for the CDR3 is TGTGCCAGCAGTCTCGGGGGACCCTACGAGCAGTACTTC. J is TRBJ2-7 and V is TRBV27; possibly TRBD2 for D (6 bases). Trimming removed 5 bases from V and 2 bases from J, with 10 bases in between. CDR3 length equals 13 residues. Germline V gene data show CDR1 as MNHEY and CDR2 as SMNVEV (reference sequence).

The chain has TRBV5-1 and TRBJ1-1; perhaps TRBD1 as D (5 bases). CDR3 length: 14 residues. Germline assignment: CDR1 SGHRS and CDR2 YFSETQ. Trimming removed 0 bases from V and 5 bases from J, with 11 bases in between. This CDR3 is CASSLEQGGTEAFF. CDR3 nucleotides: TGCGCCAGCAGCTTGGAGCAGGGAGGTACTGAAGCTTTCTTT.

The chain has TRBV7-9 and TRBJ2-1; possibly TRBD1 for D (5 bases). This CDR3 comprises 13 residues. Germline lookup yields CDR1 SEHNR and CDR2 FQNEAQ (reference sequence). V lost 6 bases, J lost 9 bases, and 15 bases lay in between. The CDR3 spells CASRAGLGLEQFF. The CDR3 coding sequence is TGTGCCAGCAGGGCAGGGCTGGGTCTTGAGCAGTTCTTC.

This sequence joins TRBV25-1 and TRBJ1-4; maybe TRBD1 (6 bases). CDR1 and CDR2 from the germline V gene are MGHDK and SYGVNS. V lost 2 bases to trimming and J lost 7 bases, with 14 bases between them. CDR3 length: 15 amino acids. The CDR3 nucleotides read TGTGCCAGCAGTGAAAAGGGGGGGATGGGTGAAAAACTGTTTTTT. Translation: CASSEKGGMGEKLFF.

For this clone: Other DNA sequences from this sample encode an identical CDR3 as well. The rearrangement joins TRBV19 to TRBJ2-7; D uncertain. Germline assignment: CDR1 LNHDA and CDR2 SQIVND (reference sequence). The CDR3 has 13 residues. V shed 3 bases and J shed 3 bases, with 9 bases lying between them. CDR3 DNA sequence: TGTGCCAGTAGTATCTCCGGTTTCTACGAGCAGTACTTC. Encoded protein: CASSISGFYEQYF.

This clone has a single count. This chain uses TRBV13 with TRBJ2-3; 8 bases match TRBD2. Germline V CDR1 and CDR2: PRHDT, FYEKMQ (reference sequence). This CDR3 is 18 amino acids long. Trimming took 4 bases from V and 0 from J; bases not matched to a gene: 12. The CDR3 spells CASSSPDSGATSTDTQYF. In DNA, the CDR3 is TGTGCCAGCAGCTCACCAGATAGCGGGGCTACTAGCACAGATACGCAGTATTTT.

This clone occurred once. This chain joins TRBV9 and TRBJ1-2, with D possibly being TRBD1 (6 bases). Germline lookup yields CDR1 SGDLS and CDR2 YYNGEE. The CDR3 extends over 15 amino acids. Between the trimmed V and J ends, which lost 4 bases and 1 base, there was a span of 14 bases. CDR3 in amino acids: CASSNPTGNNYGYTF. The CDR3 coding sequence is TGTGCCAGCAGCAACCCCACAGGGAATAACTATGGCTACACCTTC.

The V call is TRBV23-1, the J call TRBJ2-5; D perhaps matches TRBD2 (5 bases). TRBV23-1 is sorted into the ORF group, with uncertain function. The germline V and J ends were trimmed by 1 base and 2 bases, with 11 bases remaining between them. This CDR3 has 15 amino acids. CDR3 sequence reads: CASSQLRTGQETQYF. The CDR3 nucleotides read TGCGCCAGCAGTCAATTACGGACGGGGCAAGAGACCCAGTACTTC.

This chain links TRBV18 with TRBJ2-7; tentative D call: TRBD2 (5 bases). Germline loops: CDR1 KGHSH, CDR2 LQKENI. With 8 bases removed from V and 2 bases from J, the gap between germline ends came to 13 bases. The CDR3 spans 13 residues. Here the CDR3 reads CASLGEPAYEQYF. The CDR3 coding sequence is TGTGCCAGCCTCGGGGAGCCAGCCTACGAGCAGTACTTC.

The chain carries TRBV6-1 and TRBJ1-2, with D possibly being TRBD1 (5 bases). CDR1 is MNHNS and CDR2 is SASEGT in the germline V gene. The germline V and J ends were trimmed by 2 bases and 4 bases, with 8 bases remaining between them. The length of the CDR3 is 13 residues. The CDR3, as DNA: TGTGCCAGCAGTGAACGACAGCCCTATGGCTACACCTTC. This codes for CASSERQPYGYTF.

The rearrangement joins TRBV29-1 to TRBJ2-5; D is unresolved. This CDR3 comprises 12 residues. Trimming removed 7 bases from V and 5 bases from J, with 14 bases in between. The germline V gene encodes CDR1 SQVTM and CDR2 ANQGSEA. The CDR3 coding sequence is TGCAGCGCCTCCCCAAATCAGGAGACCCAGTACTTC. The encoded protein is CSASPNQETQYF.

V and J are TRBV18 and TRBJ2-7, with a weak D call TRBD2 (5 bases). CDR1 KGHSH and CDR2 LQKENI come from the germline V gene. The CDR3 contains 12 residues. Trimming took off 3 bases at V and 5 bases at J, with 8 bases between the two ends. CDR3 in amino acids: CASSPAGNEQYF. As DNA, the CDR3 is TGTGCCAGCTCACCGGCCGGGAACGAGCAGTACTTC. The full variable domain, completed using reference TRBV18 and TRBJ2-7, is NAGVMQNPRHLVRRRGQEARLRCSPMKGHSHVYWYRQLPEEGLKFMVYLQKENIIDESGMPKERFSAEFPKEGPSILRIQQVVRGDSAAYFCASSPAGNEQYFGPGTRLTVT.

The genes are TRBV7-9 and TRBJ2-1; 9 bases map to TRBD1. The CDR3 runs 14 residues. CDR1 and CDR2 (germline): SEHNR, FQNEAQ (reference sequence). The V segment lost 4 bases and the J segment 4 bases; nucleotides outside the gene matches: 2. CDR3 sequence (DNA): TGTGCCAGCAGCTCGACAGGGGGATACAATGAGCAGTTCTTC. Its protein product is CASSSTGGYNEQFF.

The sample holds one count of this clone. Other DNA sequences within the sample encode an identical CDR3. V gene TRBV11-3 combines with J gene TRBJ2-1; 14 bases are a match to TRBD2. The ends lost 5 bases at V and 4 bases at J; junction bases unmatched: 4. The length of the CDR3 is 16 residues. The germline gives CDR1 SGHNT, CDR2 YENEEA. The CDR3 region is CASSLGTSGGYNEQFF. As DNA, the CDR3 is TGTGCCAGCAGCCTCGGGACTAGCGGGGGTTACAATGAGCAGTTCTTC. Full variable domain (remainder filled in from reference TRBV11-3 and TRBJ2-1): EAGVVQSPRYKIIEKKQPVAFWCNPISGHNTLYWYLQNLGQGPELLIRYENEEAVDDSQLPKDRFSAERLKGVDSTLKIQPAELGDSAVYLCASSLGTSGGYNEQFFGPGTRLTVL.

The chain uses TRBV5-6 and TRBJ2-1; no reliable D call. The germline V and J ends were trimmed by 5 bases and 9 bases, with 12 bases remaining between them. There are 12 residues in the CDR3. Germline V gene lookup returns CDR1 SGHDT and CDR2 YYEEEE. The CDR3: CASSATFSEQFF. The CDR3 region has the DNA TGTGCCAGCAGTGCTACGTTTTCTGAGCAGTTCTTC.

The V gene is TRBV7-9, the J gene TRBJ2-3, with a weak D call TRBD2 (5 bases). Germline-derived CDR1 and CDR2 are SEHNR and FQNEAQ (reference sequence). The CDR3 covers 15 residues. Trimming left V 3 bases short and J 3 bases short, with 13 bases between. CDR3 DNA: TGTGCCAGCAGCTTCGCCGGACCGGGGACAGATACGCAGTATTTT. This encodes CASSFAGPGTDTQYF.

The chain links TRBV28 to TRBJ2-7, with 9 bases fitting TRBD1. The CDR3 covers 14 residues. The V gene end was trimmed by 3 bases and the J gene end by 6 bases; junction bases not matched to a gene: 6. Germline V gene data show CDR1 as MDHEN and CDR2 as SYDVKM. The chain's CDR3 is CASSLPGQGREQYF. The CDR3 DNA follows: TGTGCCAGCAGTTTGCCGGGACAGGGTCGCGAGCAGTACTTC.

This chain links TRBV5-1 with TRBJ1-1; weak D call: TRBD1 (6 bases). CDR1 and CDR2 from the germline V gene are SGHRS and YFSETQ. The CDR3 is 13 amino acids. V lost 6 bases and J 1 base, leaving 10 bases between the germline ends. For the CDR3, the DNA is TGCGCCAGCACCAGGACAGAGAACACTGAAGCTTTCTTT. This codes for CASTRTENTEAFF.

As to this clone: Distinct nucleotide sequences in the sample also encode this CDR3. The V call is TRBV2, the J call TRBJ1-2, with 8 nucleotides matching TRBD1. CDR1 and CDR2 (germline): SNHLY, FYNNEI. This CDR3 has 15 amino acids. J gave up 4 bases and V 7 bases, and 11 bases lay outside the gene matches. The DNA for the CDR3 is TGTGCCAGCAAGGCCTCGACAGGGGACATCTATGGCTACACCTTC. Encoded protein: CASKASTGDIYGYTF.